Following are 4 T cell receptor beta chains from one sample sequenced in a study of T cell responses to AZD1222 COVID-19 vaccine. Sequencing was performed with immunoSEQ multiplex PCR; in TCRdb, only in-frame clones are kept and a portion is missing. The sample contains about 130,000 clones, roughly 94% of which appear only once. The sequences come from peripheral blood, collected on day 0 of AZD1222 vaccination. The source is an adult in good health.

In its sample, this clone was seen a few times. The chain carries TRBV11-2 and TRBJ1-1, with D unresolved. The CDR3 extends over 13 amino acids. Trimming pared 0 bases from V and 5 bases from J, leaving 7 bases between. From germline, CDR1 is SGHAT and CDR2 FQNNGV. DNA for the CDR3: TGTGCCAGCAGCTTAGAGGAAGTGACTGAAGCTTTCTTT. Residues: CASSLEEVTEAFF. Full variable domain (missing parts from reference TRBV11-2 and TRBJ1-1): EAGVAQSPRYKIIEKRQSVAFWCNPISGHATLYWYQQILGQGPKLLIQFQNNGVVDDSQLPKDRFSAERLKGVDSTLKIQPAKLEDSAVYLCASSLEEVTEAFFGQGTRLTVV.

The V call is TRBV19, the J call TRBJ1-5; 11 nucleotides line up with TRBD1. The germline V gene has CDR1 LNHDA and CDR2 SQIVND (reference sequence). The ends lost 2 bases at V and 6 bases at J; junction bases unmatched: 12. The CDR3 has 18 amino acids. DNA for the CDR3: TGTGCCAGTAGTATATCGGATGGGGACAGGGGGGTTTCTCAGCCCCAGCATTTT. Amino acids: CASSISDGDRGVSQPQHF. The whole variable domain, remainder taken from reference TRBV19 and TRBJ1-5, is DGGITQSPKYLFRKEGQNVTLSCEQNLNHDAMYWYRQDPGQGLRLIYYSQIVNDFQKGDIAEGYSVSREKKESFPLTVTSAQKNPTAFYLCASSISDGDRGVSQPQHFGDGTRLSIL.

This chain uses TRBV19 with TRBJ2-6; the match to TRBD1 covers 7 bases. V lost 6 bases to trimming and J lost 2 bases; unmatched junction nucleotides: 4. Germline CDR1 reads LNHDA; CDR2 reads SQIVND (reference sequence). The CDR3 totals 15 residues. CDR3 residues: CASSNDRAGANVLTF. The CDR3 DNA follows: TGTGCCAGTAGCAACGACAGGGCTGGGGCCAACGTCCTGACTTTC.

The chain combines TRBV7-9 with TRBJ2-2; TRBD2 might be the D (7 bases). Trimming cost V 4 bases and J 4 bases, with 19 bases left between them. CDR1 and CDR2 (germline): SEHNR, FQNEAQ (reference sequence). The CDR3 extends over 17 amino acids. The CDR3 is CASSSSGGRSVTGELFF. The CDR3 coding sequence is TGTGCCAGCAGCTCCTCGGGGGGCCGTAGTGTCACCGGGGAGCTGTTTTTT.